The 30 T cell receptor beta chains given below trace back to one sample, sequenced in a study of T-cell memory formation after mild COVID-19. Each CDR3 protein is one row after TCRdb ran MiXCR on the 5' RACE reads. The sample lists 450,000 to 650,000 distinct CDR3 sequences; less than 25% were seen once. The sample consisted of PBMCs or a T cell subset sorted from them (not recorded which). The source is an adult woman who had mild COVID-19 (a few samples of this study predate the infection). Cell type and time point are not known.

V and J are TRBV7-9 and TRBJ1-3; no clear D. V was trimmed by 3 bases and J by 6 bases, leaving 12 bases between them. CDR1 SEHNR and CDR2 FQNEAQ come from the germline V gene (reference sequence). The CDR3 runs to 14 residues. CDR3 nucleotide sequence: TGTGCCAGCAGCTTGACGACGGGTAAAAACACCATATATTTT. Amino acid sequence: CASSLTTGKNTIYF.

V and J are TRBV2 and TRBJ2-3; the D gene could be TRBD1 or TRBD2 (5 bases each). There are 14 residues in the CDR3. Germline assignment: CDR1 SNHLY and CDR2 FYNNEI. Trimming stripped 10 bases from V and 0 bases from J, with 14 bases between. Here the CDR3 DNA reads TGTGCCACCCACAGAGGGGCTAGCACAGATACGCAGTATTTT. It yields the protein CATHRGASTDTQYF.

J is TRBJ2-7 and V is TRBV28; 11 nucleotides align to TRBD1. The CDR3 has 16 residues. The junction had 9 bases not matched to a gene; V was cut back by 3 bases and J by 5 bases. CDR1 and CDR2 from the germline V gene are MDHEN and SYDVKM. The CDR3 nucleotides are TGTGCCAGCAGTTTTAGGTCCGGGACAGGGGGGGACGAGCAGTACTTC. Amino acids: CASSFRSGTGGDEQYF.

This clonotype was seen more than once but under ten times. This chain links TRBV5-5 with TRBJ2-2, with 9 bases matching TRBD2. This CDR3 region has 17 residues. The trim removed 1 base at V and 0 bases at J, leaving 4 bases unmatched. Germline V gives CDR1 SGHKS, CDR2 YYEKEE (reference sequence). The CDR3, as DNA: TGTGCCAGCAGCTTGAGTAGCGGGAGTCCGAACACCGGGGAGCTGTTTTTT. Its protein product is CASSLSSGSPNTGELFF.

This clonotype was counted only a few times. The genes are TRBV5-1 and TRBJ2-5, with 11 nucleotides matching TRBD2. V lost 3 bases, J lost 5 bases, and 12 bases stayed unmatched. The CDR3 has 17 amino acids. Germline values: CDR1 SGHRS, CDR2 YFSETQ. CDR3: CASSSHLGLAAWETQYF. The DNA of the CDR3 is TGCGCCAGCAGCTCCCACCTGGGACTAGCGGCCTGGGAGACCCAGTACTTC.

The V call is TRBV27, the J call TRBJ2-7; D could derive from TRBD1 or TRBD2 (7 bases each). The germline V gene has CDR1 MNHEY and CDR2 SMNVEV (reference sequence). This CDR3 spans 14 amino acids. V was cut by 3 bases and J by 4 bases, with 13 bases left in between. CDR3 bases: TGTGCCAGCAGTTTTGCCAGGGGGGGGTACGAGCAGTACTTC. It encodes CASSFARGGYEQYF.

This clonotype was counted many times. The chain uses TRBV7-2 and TRBJ2-1, with TRBD1 matching over 7 bases. The CDR3 is made up of 15 amino acids. The V gene end was trimmed by 5 bases and the J gene end by 4 bases; junction bases not matched to a gene: 8. Germline CDR1 SGHTA, CDR2 FQGNSA. The CDR3 bases are TGTGCCAGCAGCCAAACGGGGACAGAGTACAATGAGCAGTTCTTC. Its translation is CASSQTGTEYNEQFF. The whole variable domain, remainder taken from reference TRBV7-2 and TRBJ2-1, is GAGVSQSPSNKVTEKGKDVELRCDPISGHTALYWYRQSLGQGLEFLIYFQGNSAPDKSGLPSDRFSAERTGGSVSTLTIQRTQQEDSAVYLCASSQTGTEYNEQFFGPGTRLTVL.

The V call is TRBV20-1, the J call TRBJ1-2, with D uncertain. CDR1 is DFQATT and CDR2 is SNEGSKA in the germline V gene (reference sequence). The ends were cut back, 2 bases at V and 4 bases at J, with 8 bases in the middle. The CDR3 is 12 amino acids. For the CDR3, the DNA is TGCAGTGCTAGAAAGGGTGGCTATGGCTACACCTTC. Translated, it gives CSARKGGYGYTF.

This clonotype was seen only a few times. This sequence joins TRBV7-2 and TRBJ2-7; D unresolved. V was trimmed by 5 bases and J by 3 bases, leaving 11 bases between them. This CDR3 region has 13 residues. The germline CDR1 and CDR2 sequences are SGHTA and FQGNSA. CDR3 sequence reads: CASSPYYNYEQYF. CDR3 nucleotides: TGTGCCAGCAGCCCCTACTACAACTACGAGCAGTACTTC.

This clonotype occurred a few times. J is TRBJ2-3 and V is TRBV24-1; D not resolved. V was pared by 5 bases and J by 2 bases, with 7 bases between. Germline loops: CDR1 KGHDR, CDR2 SFDVKD. This CDR3 contains 13 residues. The CDR3 reads CATSVQSTDTQYF. The CDR3 DNA reads as TGTGCCACCAGTGTGCAGTCCACAGATACGCAGTATTTT.

This clonotype has a count of ten or more. The V gene is TRBV5-1, the J gene TRBJ1-2, with D uncertain. Germline lookup yields CDR1 SGHRS and CDR2 YFSETQ. CDR3 length: 14 residues. The V gene lost 1 base and the J gene lost 0 bases, with 7 bases spanning the gap. This CDR3 is CASSLTATNYGYTF. DNA of the CDR3: TGCGCCAGCAGCTTGACGGCCACTAACTATGGCTACACCTTC.

Only a few counts were recorded for this clonotype. The CDR3 DNA reads as TGTGCCACCAGTGATTTGCGGCCCGAGGGCTACAATGAGCAGTTCTTC. Its protein product is CATSDLRPEGYNEQFF. This chain connects TRBV24-1 to TRBJ2-1, with D perhaps TRBD2 (5 bases). Germline CDR1 and CDR2: KGHDR and SFDVKD. The CDR3 length is 16 residues. The germline V and J ends were trimmed by 0 bases and 3 bases, with 11 bases remaining between them.

This chain joins TRBV9 and TRBJ2-3, with D unresolved. Germline V gene sequence: CDR1 SGDLS, CDR2 YYNGEE. The ends were cut back, 3 bases at V and 0 bases at J, with 11 bases in the middle. The CDR3 has 15 residues. DNA for the CDR3: TGTGCCAGCAGCGCTACACGGTATAGCACAGATACGCAGTATTTT. This codes for CASSATRYSTDTQYF.

This clonotype was detected only a few times. The J gene is TRBJ2-3, the V gene TRBV7-2; D unclear. CDR3 length: 15 residues. The germline CDR1 and CDR2 sequences are SGHTA and FQGNSA. V was trimmed by 4 bases and J by 1 base, leaving 12 bases between them. CDR3 DNA: TGTGCCAGCAGCTCCGGTACGGGCCGCACAGATACGCAGTATTTT. This codes for CASSSGTGRTDTQYF.

The rearrangement links TRBV12-3 or TRBV12-4 to TRBJ2-5, with 14 bases identical to TRBD2. The CDR3 covers 15 residues. V gave up 7 bases and J gave up 3 bases; unmatched junction bases: 4. CDR3 amino acids: CASNPTSGGEETQYF. The CDR3 bases are TGTGCCAGCAATCCGACTAGCGGGGGGGAAGAGACCCAGTACTTC.

The rearrangement uses TRBV7-3 and TRBJ1-1; D not resolved. Germline CDR1 and CDR2: SGHTA and FQGTGA. V was shortened by 2 bases and J by 1 base, with 5 bases between the two germline ends. The CDR3 length is 13 residues. CDR3 sequence: CASSLQSNTEAFF. The CDR3 DNA follows: TGTGCCAGCAGCTTACAGTCGAACACTGAAGCTTTCTTT.

This clonotype was seen at least ten times. This chain links TRBV7-8 with TRBJ1-1; D remains ambiguous. The CDR3 extends over 13 amino acids. The germline V gene encodes CDR1 SGHVS and CDR2 FQNEAQ. V lost 1 base and J lost 1, with 4 bases in between. The CDR3: CASSLVQNTEAFF. The DNA for the CDR3 is TGTGCCAGCAGCTTAGTACAGAACACTGAAGCTTTCTTT.

V usage is TRBV7-9 and J usage is TRBJ2-1; D possibly corresponds to TRBD1 (5 bases). The V gene's germline CDR1 is SEHNR and CDR2 FQNEAQ (reference sequence). The CDR3 has 13 amino acids. The V and J ends lost 7 bases and 4 bases respectively, with 11 bases between them. The CDR3 spells CASTTAGYNEQFF. The CDR3 DNA reads TGTGCCAGCACCACGGCAGGGTACAATGAGCAGTTCTTC.

This clonotype came up once. This chain uses TRBV10-3 with TRBJ1-2, with 7 bases identical to TRBD1. Germline V lookup: CDR1 ENHRY, CDR2 SYGVKD. The CDR3 has 12 amino acids. V shed 3 bases and J 7 bases; nucleotides not matched to a gene: 2. In nucleotides, the CDR3 is TGTGCCATCAGTGAAACAGGGGTTGGCTACACCTTC. This encodes CAISETGVGYTF.

The rearrangement uses TRBV9 and TRBJ1-4; possibly TRBD1 for D (5 bases). Germline values: CDR1 SGDLS, CDR2 YYNGEE. This CDR3 contains 15 residues. V gave up 3 bases and J gave up 4 bases, with 13 bases separating them. In nucleotides, the CDR3 is TGTGCCAGCAGCGGGGACCAGGGTATTAATGAAAAACTGTTTTTT. It specifies CASSGDQGINEKLFF.

This clonotype was seen just once. The V call is TRBV29-1, the J call TRBJ1-1; 7 bases agree with TRBD1. The V segment lost 7 bases and the J segment 0 bases; nucleotides outside the gene matches: 5. Germline lookup yields CDR1 SQVTM and CDR2 ANQGSEA. The CDR3 is 13 residues long. CDR3 loop: CSESGGLNTEAFF. The CDR3, as DNA: TGCAGCGAATCAGGGGGTCTGAACACTGAAGCTTTCTTT.

J is TRBJ1-1 and V is TRBV15; weak D call: TRBD1 (6 bases). Germline CDR1 and CDR2: LNHNV and YYDKDF (reference sequence). There are 18 residues in the CDR3. V lost 0 bases, J lost 0 bases, and 17 bases lay in between. As DNA, the CDR3 is TGTGCCACCAGCAGAGATCCCCGGACAGCGCTCCTGAACACTGAAGCTTTCTTT. Translation gives CATSRDPRTALLNTEAFF. The complete variable domain, with remaining parts taken from reference TRBV15 and TRBJ1-1, reads DAMVIQNPRYQVTQFGKPVTLSCSQTLNHNVMYWYQQKSSQAPKLLFHYYDKDFNNEADTPDNFQSRRPNTSFCFLDIRSPGLGDTAMYLCATSRDPRTALLNTEAFFGQGTRLTVV.

This clonotype was picked up a small number of times. This chain links TRBV5-4 with TRBJ1-2; D unresolved. The CDR3 is made up of 13 amino acids. Trimming left V 2 bases short and J 5 bases short, with 10 bases between. Per germline, CDR1 SGHNT and CDR2 YYREEE (reference sequence). The CDR3 sequence is CASSLDSWYGYTF. In DNA, the CDR3 is TGTGCCAGCAGCTTAGATTCCTGGTATGGCTACACCTTC. Filled out from reference TRBV5-4 and TRBJ1-2, the complete variable domain reads ETGVTQSPTHLIKTRGQQVTLRCSSQSGHNTVSWYQQALGQGPQFIFQYYREEENGRGNFPPRFSGLQFPNYSSELNVNALELDDSALYLCASSLDSWYGYTFGSGTRLTVV.

The chain is built from TRBV15 and TRBJ2-1; D is unclear. Germline CDR1 reads LNHNV; CDR2 reads YYDKDF (reference sequence). The CDR3 is made up of 15 amino acids. V was trimmed by 0 bases and J by 7 bases, leaving 13 bases between them. DNA of the CDR3: TGTGCCACCAGCAGAGATAGAGAGACTCCAAATGAGCAGTTCTTC. Its protein product is CATSRDRETPNEQFF.

The chain recombines TRBV7-2 with TRBJ2-3; possible D gene TRBD1, 6 bases. Trimming left V 5 bases short and J 10 bases short, with 16 bases between. There are 13 residues in the CDR3. Germline V gives CDR1 SGHTA, CDR2 FQGNSA. The CDR3 nucleotides are TGTGCCAGCAGCATCAGACAGGCGTCGGCGCAGTATTTT. Translated: CASSIRQASAQYF.

V usage is TRBV3-1 and J usage is TRBJ2-7; D tentatively reads TRBD1 or TRBD2 (5 bases each). Germline CDR1 LGHDT, CDR2 YNNKEL (reference sequence). Trimming stripped 4 bases from V and 2 bases from J, with 18 bases between. The CDR3 is 16 residues long. The CDR3, as DNA: TGTGCCAGCAGCCGCCGGGACCCGGTCTCCCCCTACGAGCAGTACTTC. Its translation is CASSRRDPVSPYEQYF.

This clonotype has only a few counts. The chain recombines TRBV29-1 with TRBJ2-5; 7 nucleotides align to TRBD1. V was pared by 7 bases and J by 4 bases, with 12 bases of the junction left unmatched. From germline, CDR1 is SQVTM and CDR2 ANQGSEA. CDR3 size: 14 residues. CDR3 in amino acids: CSGLTGYGGETQYF. The CDR3 nucleotides are TGCAGCGGTCTGACAGGGTATGGTGGAGAGACCCAGTACTTC.

This sequence joins TRBV20-1 and TRBJ2-5; perhaps TRBD2 as D (6 bases). Between the trimmed V and J ends, which lost 3 bases and 5 bases, there was a span of 16 bases. Germline V gene data show CDR1 as DFQATT and CDR2 as SNEGSKA (reference sequence). CDR3 size: 14 residues. Here the CDR3 DNA reads TGCAGTGCTAGCCCCCTTGACGGGAGTGAGACCCAGTACTTC. Translating gives CSASPLDGSETQYF.

This clonotype was recorded a few times. The chain uses TRBV5-1 and TRBJ2-5, with no clear D. The germline V gene encodes CDR1 SGHRS and CDR2 YFSETQ. The V and J ends lost 3 bases and 2 bases respectively, with 14 bases between them. The CDR3 has 15 amino acids. The CDR3 here is CASSSGKSSQETQYF. The CDR3 region has the DNA TGCGCCAGCAGCTCTGGGAAGTCCAGTCAAGAGACCCAGTACTTC.

This clonotype showed up just a few times. V gene TRBV5-1 combines with J gene TRBJ2-7; 7 bases agree with TRBD2. CDR3 length: 14 amino acids. V lost 4 bases, J lost 5 bases, and 9 bases stayed unmatched. Germline loops: CDR1 SGHRS, CDR2 YFSETQ. The CDR3 protein is CASSLTSPANEQYF. The CDR3 DNA sequence: TGCGCCAGCAGCCTGACTAGCCCGGCGAACGAGCAGTACTTC.